This entry is about one T cell receptor (beta chain). Only in-frame clones appear in the TCRdb table, and some are missing; sequencing was by immunoSEQ multiplex PCR. This sample has 130,000 or so clones, with around nine tenths found just once. V was pared by 4 bases and J by 2 bases, with 8 bases of the junction left unmatched. Per the germline V gene, CDR1 is SGHDT and CDR2 is YYEEEE. This CDR3 has 16 amino acids. The data are from a study of control samples from healthy donors and cancer patients. Sequenced sample: blood. The rearrangement joins TRBV5-6 to TRBJ2-7, with TRBD2 matching over 11 bases. This receptor was taken from a man in his forties or fifties in good health. CDR3 in amino acids: CASSPGLAVYPYEQYF. The CDR3 nucleotides read TGTGCCAGCAGCCCGGGACTAGCGGTCTATCCCTACGAGCAGTACTTC.